The 9 T cell receptor beta chains in this list originate from one sample, sequenced in a study of blood T cell repertoires in COVID-19. Profiling relied on immunoSEQ multiplex PCR, and the TCRdb table lists in-frame clones only, not all of them. The table shows hundreds of thousands of clones, with roughly 83% occurring only once. Material: peripheral blood. All receptors come from a man aged 80 or over with acute or convalescent COVID-19.

The CDR3 region has the DNA TGTGCCATCAGTGTATCACAGGGGTCCAACGAGCAGTACTTC. This translates into CAISVSQGSNEQYF. The chain is built from TRBV10-3 and TRBJ2-7; 7 bases match TRBD1. V lost 4 bases and J lost 5; bases outside the gene matches: 8. The germline gives CDR1 ENHRY, CDR2 SYGVKD. The CDR3 runs to 14 residues.

CDR3 amino acids: CAISDLGRDNGYTF. In DNA form, the CDR3 reads TGTGCCATCAGTGACCTTGGACGGGACAATGGCTACACCTTC. V usage is TRBV10-3 and J usage is TRBJ1-2; maybe TRBD1 (6 bases). The CDR3 consists of 14 residues. CDR1 and CDR2 from the germline V gene are ENHRY and SYGVKD. V was pared by 3 bases and J by 6 bases, with 14 bases between.

This chain uses TRBV19 with TRBJ1-3, with D possibly matching TRBD1 (5 bases). CDR3 length: 19 amino acids. From germline, CDR1 is LNHDA and CDR2 SQIVND (reference sequence). The ends were cut back, 4 bases at V and 0 bases at J, with 22 bases in the middle. CDR3 amino acids: CASSNARGLRSLSGNTIYF. The CDR3 nucleotides are TGTGCCAGTAGTAACGCTCGGGGACTCCGGAGCCTCTCTGGAAACACCATATATTTT.

The CDR3 here is CASSSSRTGEGYEQYF. The CDR3 bases are TGTGCCAGCAGCTCATCCCGGACAGGGGAGGGATACGAGCAGTACTTC. This chain uses TRBV5-6 with TRBJ2-7; 9 positions agree with TRBD1. With 3 bases clipped from V and 4 bases from J, the junction kept 11 bases outside the gene matches. This CDR3 is 16 amino acids long. Germline loops: CDR1 SGHDT, CDR2 YYEEEE.

The CDR3 protein is CASRGDRNHSPLHF. Here the CDR3 DNA reads TGTGCCAGCAGGGGGGACAGGAATCATTCACCCCTCCACTTT. V is TRBV2 and J is TRBJ1-6; 8 bases map to TRBD1. The germline gives CDR1 SNHLY, CDR2 FYNNEI. The trim removed 6 bases at V and 8 bases at J, leaving 6 bases unmatched. The CDR3 consists of 14 residues. The entire variable domain, with the rest obtained from reference TRBV2 and TRBJ1-6, is as follows: EPEVTQTPSHQVTQMGQEVILRCVPISNHLYFYWYRQILGQKVEFLVSFYNNEISEKSEIFDDQFSVERPDGSNFTLKIRSTKLEDSAMYFCASRGDRNHSPLHFGNGTRLTVT.

The chain recombines TRBV2 with TRBJ2-1; 13 nucleotides line up with TRBD2. CDR1 and CDR2 (germline): SNHLY, FYNNEI. The V gene end was trimmed by 7 bases and the J gene end by 8 bases; junction bases not matched to a gene: 5. CDR3 size: 14 residues. Here the CDR3 DNA reads TGTGCCAGCACCGGACTAGCGGGAGTCCATGAGCAGTTCTTC. It codes for CASTGLAGVHEQFF.

In this sample, this clone turned up once. The chain uses TRBV6-2 or TRBV6-3 and TRBJ1-4; D remains ambiguous. CDR3 length equals 16 residues. Looked up from germline, CDR1 is MNHEY and CDR2 is SVGEGT. The V end was cut by 6 bases, the J end by 0 bases, with 14 bases between. In nucleotides, the CDR3 is TGTGCCAGCAGCAGCCACCGGGTTGCAACTAATGAAAAACTGTTTTTT. It encodes CASSSHRVATNEKLFF.

The CDR3 DNA reads TGTGCCAGCAGCCCTCTCGGGACAGGTTCGGAGACCCAGTACTTC. Its protein product is CASSPLGTGSETQYF. J is TRBJ2-5 and V is TRBV3-1 (or the pseudogene TRBV3-2); 8 bases align to TRBD1. The CDR3 has 15 amino acids. Germline CDR1 and CDR2: LGHDT and YNNKEL (reference sequence). V was clipped by 4 bases and J by 5 bases; unmatched bases: 9.

The chain employs TRBV6-2 or TRBV6-3 and TRBJ2-1; 15 bases map to TRBD2. CDR1 and CDR2 from the germline V gene are MNHEY and SVGEGT. The CDR3 has 17 amino acids. V trimming: 6 bases; J trimming: 5 bases; junction bases outside the gene matches: 8. CDR3 sequence reads: CASSRGLAGGGNNEQFF. Written as DNA, the CDR3 is TGTGCCAGCAGCCGTGGACTAGCGGGAGGGGGGAACAATGAGCAGTTCTTC.